These 6 T cell receptor beta chains were sequenced from one sample in a study of T-cell reconstitution after alpha-beta-depleted transplantation in children. Unique molecular identifiers were incorporated into the prepared TCRbeta library. Using its own MiXCR run on the PCR reads, TCRdb lists one record per CDR3 protein. The sample shows around 800,000 distinct CDR3 sequences, approximately 15% of them seen only once. The material sequenced was PBMCs, mostly from graft donor cells, taken 360 days after TCRalphabeta/CD19-depleted stem cell transplant. Receptors originate from a male patient aged 10 to 17 who had a stem cell transplant for acute lymphoblastic leukemia, so the T cells may come from the graft donor.

V and J are TRBV5-1 and TRBJ2-2, with 10 bases lining up with TRBD1. The CDR3 is 15 amino acids. The germline gives CDR1 SGHRS, CDR2 YFSETQ. The J segment lost 5 bases and the V segment lost 6 bases, leaving 7 bases of the junction unmatched. CDR3 loop: CASKTGQGQTGELFF. The CDR3 DNA reads as TGCGCCAGCAAAACGGGACAGGGGCAAACCGGGGAGCTGTTTTTT.

The CDR3 nucleotides read TGTGCGTGGGGGCAGGGCCCTGAAGCTTTCTTT. Protein: CAWGQGPEAFF. The rearrangement joins TRBV30 to TRBJ1-1; the D gene is possibly TRBD1 (6 bases). Per germline, CDR1 GTSNPN and CDR2 SVGIG (reference sequence). This CDR3 has 11 amino acids.

At least ten counts were recorded for this clonotype. The V call is TRBV7-9, the J call TRBJ2-1; no definite D call. CDR1 is SEHNR, CDR2 FQNEAQ, per germline (reference sequence). Trimming cost V 5 bases and J 13 bases, with 12 bases left between them. There are 11 residues in the CDR3. This chain's CDR3 is CASSDDTSQFF. The CDR3 bases are TGTGCCAGCAGCGACGACACTTCTCAGTTCTTC.

This clonotype turned up a few times. This sequence joins TRBV6-5 and TRBJ2-5; weak D call: TRBD2 (6 bases). Trimming took 8 bases from V and 3 from J, leaving 19 bases between them. CDR1 and CDR2 (germline): MNHEY, SVGAGI. The CDR3 contains 15 residues. The CDR3 is CASGSFWGGEETQYF. The DNA of the CDR3 is TGTGCCAGCGGTTCCTTTTGGGGAGGTGAAGAGACCCAGTACTTC.

This chain joins TRBV12-3 or TRBV12-4 and TRBJ1-6; the match to TRBD1 covers 7 bases. V dropped 3 bases and J dropped 7; count of bases not matched to a gene: 6. The CDR3 is 15 amino acids. CDR3: CASSFAGQWNSPLHF. Here the CDR3 DNA reads TGTGCCAGCAGTTTCGCGGGACAGTGGAATTCACCCCTCCACTTT.

This clonotype was counted only a few times. V usage is TRBV12-3 or TRBV12-4 and J usage is TRBJ2-7, with TRBD2 matching over 9 bases. Germline trimming cut 6 bases from V and 2 bases from J; bases unmatched to any gene: 5. The CDR3 contains 14 residues. CDR3 DNA: TGTGCCAGCAGGACTAGCGGACTTCCCTACGAGCAGTACTTC. Its protein is CASRTSGLPYEQYF.